The 2 T cell receptor beta chains listed next were all sequenced from one sample in a study of blood T cell repertoires in COVID-19. Repertoires were generated with immunoSEQ multiplex PCR, while TCRdb's copy carries only in-frame clones and drops some. The data contain some 95,000 clones, approximately 90% of them singletons. The specimen sequenced was peripheral blood. The receptors derive from a human donor with active COVID-19. The donor label of this sample is uncertain.

A single count supports this clone. The chain uses TRBV5-4 and TRBJ2-1; no definite D call. The CDR3 has 14 amino acids. Trimming cost V 3 bases and J 7 bases, with 14 bases left between them. Germline lookup yields CDR1 SGHNT and CDR2 YYREEE (reference sequence). CDR3 DNA sequence: TGTGCCAGCAGCTCCAACCCCTTAGCAAATGAGCAGTTCTTC. Residues: CASSSNPLANEQFF.

The genes are TRBV7-2 and TRBJ2-2; maybe TRBD1 (6 bases). Germline V gene sequence: CDR1 SGHTA, CDR2 FQGNSA. The CDR3 loop spans 15 amino acids. Between the trimmed V and J ends, which lost 4 bases and 1 base, there was a span of 10 bases. The CDR3 here is CASSSLTGNTGELFF. CDR3 nucleotides: TGTGCCAGCAGCTCGTTGACAGGGAACACCGGGGAGCTGTTTTTT. Full variable domain (remainder filled in from reference TRBV7-2 and TRBJ2-2): GAGVSQSPSNKVTEKGKDVELRCDPISGHTALYWYRQSLGQGLEFLIYFQGNSAPDKSGLPSDRFSAERTGGSVSTLTIQRTQQEDSAVYLCASSSLTGNTGELFFGEGSRLTVL.